This TCR beta chain was recovered during a study of memory CD4+ T cells and cytomegalovirus serostatus. For the study at large: This sample comes from healthy Belgian adults, roughly 9 CMV seropositive, roughly 22 seronegative.

The study, taken as a whole, reports: The CMV-associated TCR signature appears largely within the CD4+ memory repertoire.

Produced via immunoSEQ multiplex PCR; TCRdb's table is partial and in-frame only. This sample has 35,000 to 50,000 clones, with over 65% found just once. The sort gate was single viable CD3+CD4+CD8-CD45RO+ cells for memory CD4+ T cells. After thawing, CD4+ T cells were positively selected. This clone was detected only a few times. The antigen remains undetermined. The sequenced sample consisted of memory CD4+ T cells from blood. This clonotype was sampled from an adult in good health and CMV-seronegative.

CDR3 sequence (DNA): TGTGCCAGCAGGGAACAGGGGAACTATGGCTACACCTTC. As protein: CASREQGNYGYTF. The chain has TRBV6-6 and TRBJ1-2; TRBD1 matches 7 bases. Germline V gene lookup returns CDR1 MNHNY and CDR2 SVGAGI (reference sequence). CDR3 length: 13 residues. With V trimmed by 6 bases and J by 2 bases, 3 bases remained unmatched.